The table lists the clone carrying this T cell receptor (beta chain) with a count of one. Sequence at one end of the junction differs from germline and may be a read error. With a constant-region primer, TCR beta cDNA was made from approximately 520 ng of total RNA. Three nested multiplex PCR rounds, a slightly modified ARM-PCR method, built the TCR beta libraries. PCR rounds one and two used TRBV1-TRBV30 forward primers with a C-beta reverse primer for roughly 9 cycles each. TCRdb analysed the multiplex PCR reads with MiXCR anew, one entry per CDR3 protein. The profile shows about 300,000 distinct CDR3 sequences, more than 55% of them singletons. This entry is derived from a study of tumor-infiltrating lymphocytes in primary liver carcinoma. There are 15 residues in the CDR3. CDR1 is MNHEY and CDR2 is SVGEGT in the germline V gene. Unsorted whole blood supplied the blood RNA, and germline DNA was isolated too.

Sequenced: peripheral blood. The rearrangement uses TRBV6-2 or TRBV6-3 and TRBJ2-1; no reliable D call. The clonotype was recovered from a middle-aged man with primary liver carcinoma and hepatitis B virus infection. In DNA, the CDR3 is TGTGCTAGCAGTTACTCGGTCACAACCTACAATGAGCACTTCTTC. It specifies CASSYSVTTYNEHFF.